This T cell receptor beta chain is drawn from a study of Ad26.COV2.S vaccination and SARS-CoV-2 variants. Method: immunoSEQ multiplex PCR; TCRdb's copy keeps in-frame clones and lacks some. The table records hundreds of thousands of clones, about 86% of them present only once. Treatment meaning: about 20 received Ad26.COV2.S at low or high dose, single or two shots; about five received placebo; per-sample allocation not given. Sampling happened 63 days after the first vaccine or placebo injection. This CDR3 has 15 residues. Germline CDR1 is MDHEN and CDR2 is SYDVKM. The junction had 4 bases not matched to a gene; V was cut back by 6 bases and J by 2 bases.

The sequence derives from a person between 18 and 59 years old who received the Ad26.COV2.S COVID-19 vaccine or a placebo. The chain links TRBV28 to TRBJ2-7, with TRBD2 matching 13 bases. Sequencing was performed on peripheral blood, taken in a trial of Ad26.COV2.S vaccine versus placebo. In DNA form, the CDR3 reads TGTGCCAGCAGGATGGGACTAGCGGGACCCTACGAGCAGTACTTC. Amino acids: CASRMGLAGPYEQYF.